This T cell receptor beta chain originates from a study of blood T cell repertoires in COVID-19. Study context: Italy, Spain and the United States were the sources of the convalescent and acute COVID-19 samples. Sources were T cells, B-cell-depleted T cells, or PBMCs; the material itself was cDNA or gDNA.

The germline CDR1 and CDR2 sequences are LGHDT and YNNKEL (reference sequence). J was trimmed by 3 bases and V by 3 bases; bases with no gene match: 8. There are 16 residues in the CDR3. Only in-frame clones appear in the TCRdb table, and some are missing; sequencing was by immunoSEQ multiplex PCR. The sample yields about 73,000 clones, 77% seen once. Seattle participants joined during active infection and were tracked over time. V and J are TRBV3-1 (or the pseudogene TRBV3-2) and TRBJ2-7; 10 positions agree with TRBD2. Material: peripheral blood. The source of this sequence is a man between 65 and 85 years old with COVID-19, enrolled during active disease. In DNA form, the CDR3 reads TGTGCCAGCAGCCATCCCACCGGGACTAGCGACTACGAGCAGTACTTC. This codes for CASSHPTGTSDYEQYF.